The 8 T cell receptor beta chains presented below share a single source sample, sequenced in a study of blood T cell repertoires in COVID-19 (dated by TCRdb to the early 2020s). Libraries were prepared through the immunoSEQ multiplex PCR assay. Held by TCRdb, this immuneACCESS table contains in-frame sequences only and omits some clones. Under half of the omission traces to an unresolved V gene where checked; the cause of the rest is unknown. This sample lists about 51,000 clones; 82% were detected once. The biggest ten clones account for roughly 13% of the sample. Material: peripheral blood. These receptors originate from a human donor with acute or convalescent COVID-19. The donor label of this sample is uncertain.

J is TRBJ2-7 and V is TRBV5-4; 8 bases are shared with TRBD2. J was trimmed by 3 bases and V by 4 bases; bases with no gene match: 9. Germline V CDR1 and CDR2: SGHNT, YYREEE (reference sequence). The CDR3 is 15 amino acids. The chain's CDR3 is CASSVEMSGGYEQYF. Written as DNA, the CDR3 is TGTGCCAGCAGCGTGGAGATGAGCGGGGGCTACGAGCAGTACTTC. The whole variable domain, remainder taken from reference TRBV5-4 and TRBJ2-7, is ETGVTQSPTHLIKTRGQQVTLRCSSQSGHNTVSWYQQALGQGPQFIFQYYREEENGRGNFPPRFSGLQFPNYSSELNVNALELDDSALYLCASSVEMSGGYEQYFGPGTRLTVT.

The rearrangement uses TRBV15 and TRBJ2-7; possible D gene TRBD1, 6 bases. V lost 0 bases to trimming and J lost 2 bases, with 20 bases between them. CDR1 is LNHNV, CDR2 YYDKDF, per germline (reference sequence). The CDR3 is 18 amino acids. This CDR3 is CATSREVQGTFLTYEQYF. DNA for the CDR3: TGTGCCACCAGCAGAGAGGTTCAGGGGACCTTCCTTACCTACGAGCAGTACTTC. Combining the CDR3 with reference TRBV15 and TRBJ2-7 gives the whole variable domain DAMVIQNPRYQVTQFGKPVTLSCSQTLNHNVMYWYQQKSSQAPKLLFHYYDKDFNNEADTPDNFQSRRPNTSFCFLDIRSPGLGDTAMYLCATSREVQGTFLTYEQYFGPGTRLTVT.

The V call is TRBV4-1, the J call TRBJ1-1; TRBD1 aligns across 10 bases. V trimming: 1 base; J trimming: 1 base; junction bases outside the gene matches: 15. The germline CDR1 and CDR2 sequences are MGHRA and YSYEKL. The CDR3 is made up of 20 amino acids. The CDR3 here is CASSQVEVAGTGEWNTEAFF. As DNA, the CDR3 is TGCGCCAGCAGCCAAGTTGAGGTCGCCGGGACAGGGGAATGGAACACTGAAGCTTTCTTT.

V and J are TRBV5-1 and TRBJ2-3, with D perhaps matching TRBD2 (5 bases). The CDR3 consists of 16 residues. Germline CDR1 SGHRS, CDR2 YFSETQ. V was trimmed by 4 bases and J by 1 base, leaving 16 bases between them. DNA for the CDR3: TGCGCCAGCAGCGAGGGCCCGGGGTTGGGCACAGATACGCAGTATTTT. This translates into CASSEGPGLGTDTQYF.

The chain uses TRBV19 and TRBJ2-4, with 10 bases fitting TRBD1. The V gene end was trimmed by 5 bases and the J gene end by 3 bases; junction bases not matched to a gene: 10. CDR1 is LNHDA, CDR2 SQIVND, per germline (reference sequence). The CDR3 is 17 amino acids. In DNA form, the CDR3 reads TGTGCCAGTAGTGCCGGGACAGGGGTTGGCGGCAAAAACATTCAGTACTTC. Translating gives CASSAGTGVGGKNIQYF.

The gene calls are TRBV18 and TRBJ1-4; 8 nucleotides agree with TRBD1. With V trimmed by 2 bases and J by 10 bases, 3 bases remained unmatched. This CDR3 has 13 amino acids. Germline-derived CDR1 and CDR2 are KGHSH and LQKENI. The CDR3 region is CASSPSTGGKLFF. The CDR3 DNA follows: TGTGCCAGCTCACCATCAACAGGGGGAAAACTGTTTTTT.

The chain carries TRBV19 and TRBJ1-5; 9 bases fit TRBD1. This CDR3 contains 19 residues. Trimming removed 8 bases from V and 0 bases from J; junction bases left unmatched: 17. Germline V gene data show CDR1 as LNHDA and CDR2 as SQIVND (reference sequence). The CDR3 bases are TGTGCCAGTGGACCCCTCCCGGGACAGGGTGGAAATAGCAATCAGCCCCAGCATTTT. Its protein is CASGPLPGQGGNSNQPQHF.

The chain employs TRBV7-9 and TRBJ2-1; TRBD2 is a possible D gene (6 bases). Germline V gives CDR1 SEHNR, CDR2 FQNEAQ (reference sequence). The CDR3 totals 17 residues. V gave up 1 base and J gave up 5 bases, with 18 bases separating them. In nucleotides, the CDR3 is TGTGCCAGCAGCTTAGTTCGTCATAGCGGTAGAGACAATGAGCAGTTCTTC. This sequence encodes CASSLVRHSGRDNEQFF.